This is a list of T cell receptor beta chains from one sample in a study of blood T cell repertoires in COVID-19. TCRdb keeps only in-frame clones here, not all; method: immunoSEQ multiplex PCR. The table includes some 280,000 clones, about nine tenths detected once. Sequenced input: peripheral blood. Every receptor here comes from a middle-aged woman who had recovered from COVID-19. Each CDR3 is given with its conserved first and last residue. The order of the fields is D gene, clone size, V gene, J gene, CDR3 DNA, CDR3 protein. D genes are given only for firm matches. The size of a clone is reported for some rows only, either as once, few or many, or as a class for expanded clones.

d_gene: TRBD2
abundance: -
v_gene: TRBV7-2
j_gene: TRBJ2-5
CDR3nt: TGTGCCAGCAGCCTCACTTGGGCTAGCGGGAGTCTGGGAGAGACCCAGTACTTC
CDR3aa: CASSLTWASGSLGETQYF

d_gene: TRBD1
abundance: -
v_gene: TRBV30
j_gene: TRBJ1-1
CDR3nt: TGTGCCTGGACCACGACAGGGATGAACACTGAAGCTTTCTTT
CDR3aa: CAWTTTGMNTEAFF

d_gene: TRBD1
abundance: -
v_gene: TRBV6-5
j_gene: TRBJ2-1
CDR3nt: TGTGCCAGCAGTTCCCCGGGACAGGGAACGAATGAGCAGTTCTTC
CDR3aa: CASSSPGQGTNEQFF

d_gene: TRBD1
abundance: -
v_gene: TRBV9
j_gene: TRBJ1-1
CDR3nt: TGTGCCAGCAGCGAGGGGACAGGGACTACAATCACTGAAGCTTTCTTT
CDR3aa: CASSEGTGTTITEAFF

d_gene: -
abundance: -
v_gene: TRBV19
j_gene: TRBJ2-6
CDR3nt: TGTGCCAGTACCTCACAGGGCTCTTATGGGGCCAACGTCCTGACTTTC
CDR3aa: CASTSQGSYGANVLTF

d_gene: TRBD1
abundance: -
v_gene: TRBV3-1/TRBV3-2
j_gene: TRBJ2-3
CDR3nt: TGTGCCAGCAGCCAATATGAGCAGGGGGCGACGAGAGATACGCAGTATTTT
CDR3aa: CASSQYEQGATRDTQYF

d_gene: -
abundance: -
v_gene: TRBV2
j_gene: TRBJ2-6
CDR3nt: TGTGCCAGACTCCGATCTGGGGCCAACGTCCTGACTTTC
CDR3aa: CARLRSGANVLTF

d_gene: TRBD1
abundance: -
v_gene: TRBV6-5
j_gene: TRBJ1-1
CDR3nt: TGTGCCAGCAGTCCGTGGACAGGGGCTGAAGCTTTCTTT
CDR3aa: CASSPWTGAEAFF

d_gene: TRBD2
abundance: -
v_gene: TRBV12-3/TRBV12-4
j_gene: TRBJ2-7
CDR3nt: TGTGCCAGCGGACTAGCGGGAGATCTTGAGCAGTACTTC
CDR3aa: CASGLAGDLEQYF

d_gene: -
abundance: -
v_gene: TRBV27
j_gene: TRBJ2-3
CDR3nt: TGTGCCAGCAGGCTGACTAGCACAGATACGCAGTATTTT
CDR3aa: CASRLTSTDTQYF

d_gene: -
abundance: -
v_gene: TRBV6-5
j_gene: TRBJ1-1
CDR3nt: TGTGCCAGCAGTTACCGAGGGGGGGATGAAGCTTTCTTT
CDR3aa: CASSYRGGDEAFF

d_gene: TRBD1
abundance: -
v_gene: TRBV6-6
j_gene: TRBJ1-5
CDR3nt: TGTGCCAGCTCTCCGGGACAGGGCTTAATCATCCCCCAGCATTTT
CDR3aa: CASSPGQGLIIPQHF

d_gene: -
abundance: -
v_gene: TRBV3-1/TRBV3-2
j_gene: TRBJ2-5
CDR3nt: TGTGCCAGCAGCCAAGGGCGGAAAGAGACCCAGTACTTC
CDR3aa: CASSQGRKETQYF

d_gene: -
abundance: -
v_gene: TRBV29-1
j_gene: TRBJ2-7
CDR3nt: TGCAGCGTAAGACAGACCCCCCACGAGCAGTACTTC
CDR3aa: CSVRQTPHEQYF

d_gene: TRBD2
abundance: -
v_gene: TRBV19
j_gene: TRBJ2-1
CDR3nt: TGTGCCAGTAGTATCACTAGCGCAAACAATGAGCAGTTCTTC
CDR3aa: CASSITSANNEQFF

d_gene: TRBD2
abundance: many
v_gene: TRBV5-6
j_gene: TRBJ2-2
CDR3nt: TGTGCCAGCAGCTTGGGAGATCTAACTAGCGGGAACACCGGGGAGCTGTTTTTT
CDR3aa: CASSLGDLTSGNTGELFF

d_gene: TRBD2
abundance: -
v_gene: TRBV15
j_gene: TRBJ2-1
CDR3nt: TGTGCCACCAGCAGAGAAACGGGAGGTCAGTTCTTC
CDR3aa: CATSRETGGQFF

d_gene: -
abundance: -
v_gene: TRBV24-1
j_gene: TRBJ1-5
CDR3nt: TGTGCCACCAGCCAGAGCAATCAGCCCCAGCATTTT
CDR3aa: CATSQSNQPQHF

d_gene: TRBD1
abundance: -
v_gene: TRBV5-4
j_gene: TRBJ2-2
CDR3nt: TGTGCCAGCAGCTTGCCCAGGGGGAAAACCGGGGAGCTGTTTTTT
CDR3aa: CASSLPRGKTGELFF

d_gene: -
abundance: -
v_gene: TRBV10-3
j_gene: TRBJ2-3
CDR3nt: TGTGCCATCAGAGACGGGAGCGCGTCAGATACGCAGTATTTT
CDR3aa: CAIRDGSASDTQYF

d_gene: -
abundance: -
v_gene: TRBV27
j_gene: TRBJ1-2
CDR3nt: TGTGCCAGCAGTTTATCGGGGGGGACCGGGCAGAGTAGCTACACCTTC
CDR3aa: CASSLSGGTGQSSYTF

d_gene: TRBD1
abundance: -
v_gene: TRBV6-5
j_gene: TRBJ1-6
CDR3nt: TGTGCCAGCAGTACCCGGACAGGGTTTGGTTCACCCCTCCACTTT
CDR3aa: CASSTRTGFGSPLHF

d_gene: -
abundance: -
v_gene: TRBV4-1
j_gene: TRBJ2-7
CDR3nt: TGCGCCAGCAGCCAAAGACTCCAGAGCGAGCAGTACTTC
CDR3aa: CASSQRLQSEQYF

d_gene: TRBD2
abundance: -
v_gene: TRBV29-1
j_gene: TRBJ2-3
CDR3nt: TGCAGCGTCCGGGGGGGATCCCCTGGCACAGATACGCAGTATTTT
CDR3aa: CSVRGGSPGTDTQYF

d_gene: -
abundance: once
v_gene: TRBV4-1
j_gene: TRBJ2-4
CDR3nt: TGCGCCAGCAGCCCGGAGCCGGTAGCCAAAAACATTCAGTACTTC
CDR3aa: CASSPEPVAKNIQYF

d_gene: TRBD1
abundance: -
v_gene: TRBV7-2
j_gene: TRBJ1-4
CDR3nt: TGTGCCAGCAGCTTAGTGGCAGGGGGCGGCGAACTGTTTTTT
CDR3aa: CASSLVAGGGELFF

d_gene: TRBD2
abundance: -
v_gene: TRBV10-2
j_gene: TRBJ2-3
CDR3nt: TGCGCCAGCCTAGCGGAGAGCAGGAATACGCAGTATTTT
CDR3aa: CASLAESRNTQYF

d_gene: TRBD2
abundance: -
v_gene: TRBV28
j_gene: TRBJ2-7
CDR3nt: TGTGCCAGCAGTCCCGAGGCCCTAGCGGGAGACGAGCAGTACTTC
CDR3aa: CASSPEALAGDEQYF

d_gene: -
abundance: -
v_gene: TRBV27
j_gene: TRBJ1-4
CDR3nt: TGTGCCAGCAGTTTAAGTTCAGGGTTCGGTGAAAAACTGTTTTTT
CDR3aa: CASSLSSGFGEKLFF

d_gene: -
abundance: once
v_gene: TRBV19
j_gene: TRBJ1-1
CDR3nt: TGTGCCAGTAGTATAGCCACACAGGGCGTCGGTGGTACTGAAGCTTTCTTT
CDR3aa: CASSIATQGVGGTEAFF

d_gene: TRBD2
abundance: once
v_gene: TRBV6-5
j_gene: TRBJ2-3
CDR3nt: TGTGCCAGCAGTTATACTAGCGGAGATACGCAGTATTTT
CDR3aa: CASSYTSGDTQYF

d_gene: -
abundance: once
v_gene: TRBV19
j_gene: TRBJ2-7
CDR3nt: TGTGCCAGTAGTATTAAGAGCAAACTGGAGCAGTACTTC
CDR3aa: CASSIKSKLEQYF

d_gene: -
abundance: -
v_gene: TRBV2
j_gene: TRBJ2-7
CDR3nt: TGTGCCAGCAGTTGGGGCAATAACGAGCAGTACTTC
CDR3aa: CASSWGNNEQYF

d_gene: -
abundance: -
v_gene: TRBV7-6
j_gene: TRBJ1-3
CDR3nt: TGTGCCAGCAGCTTAAGTCCGACCGACGGGTACACCATATATTTT
CDR3aa: CASSLSPTDGYTIYF

d_gene: -
abundance: -
v_gene: TRBV7-2
j_gene: TRBJ2-3
CDR3nt: TGTGCCAGCAGCTTGACGGGAGTCTCAGATACGCAGTATTTT
CDR3aa: CASSLTGVSDTQYF

d_gene: TRBD1
abundance: -
v_gene: TRBV3-1/TRBV3-2
j_gene: TRBJ1-6
CDR3nt: TGTGCCAGCAGCCATTCAGACAGGGGAAATTCACCCCTCCACTTT
CDR3aa: CASSHSDRGNSPLHF

d_gene: TRBD2
abundance: -
v_gene: TRBV11-2
j_gene: TRBJ2-1
CDR3nt: TGTGCCAGCAGCTTAGTCAACGGACTAGCGGGAAGTGAGCAGTTCTTC
CDR3aa: CASSLVNGLAGSEQFF

d_gene: TRBD2
abundance: once
v_gene: TRBV6-2/TRBV6-3
j_gene: TRBJ2-1
CDR3nt: TGTGCCAGCAGTTACTCCCGGACTAGCGGGAGGGATGAGCAGTTCTTC
CDR3aa: CASSYSRTSGRDEQFF

d_gene: -
abundance: -
v_gene: TRBV28
j_gene: TRBJ1-2
CDR3nt: TGTGCCAGCAGTTTAGCCCTGGGAGGGGCCTATGGCTACACCTTC
CDR3aa: CASSLALGGAYGYTF

d_gene: -
abundance: -
v_gene: TRBV3-1/TRBV3-2
j_gene: TRBJ1-2
CDR3nt: TGTGCCAGCAGCCTCGCGGGGGCTAGCGACTATGGCTACACCTTC
CDR3aa: CASSLAGASDYGYTF

d_gene: TRBD1
abundance: -
v_gene: TRBV29-1
j_gene: TRBJ1-2
CDR3nt: TGCAGCGTTGTAGCGCAGGGGGCCCATGGCTACACCTTC
CDR3aa: CSVVAQGAHGYTF

d_gene: -
abundance: -
v_gene: TRBV7-6
j_gene: TRBJ1-3
CDR3nt: TGTGCCAGCAGCTTAATAGCAGGGCCCAACACCATATATTTT
CDR3aa: CASSLIAGPNTIYF

d_gene: -
abundance: -
v_gene: TRBV24-1
j_gene: TRBJ2-3
CDR3nt: TGTGCCACCAGTGATTCAAACTGGAGCCCCACAGATACGCAGTATTTT
CDR3aa: CATSDSNWSPTDTQYF

d_gene: -
abundance: once
v_gene: TRBV5-6
j_gene: TRBJ2-1
CDR3nt: TGTGCCAGCAGCTCTTCCGCGGCCTCGTATTTATTCTCCTACAATGAGCAGTTCTTC
CDR3aa: CASSSSAASYLFSYNEQFF

d_gene: -
abundance: -
v_gene: TRBV4-2
j_gene: TRBJ2-7
CDR3nt: TGTGCCAGCAGCCAAGATGCTTCGGGACTTACATACGAGCAGTACTTC
CDR3aa: CASSQDASGLTYEQYF

d_gene: -
abundance: -
v_gene: TRBV7-9
j_gene: TRBJ1-2
CDR3nt: TGTGCCAGCAGCTTGGGAGGGGCTCCGGACGGAGCCTATGGCTACACCTTC
CDR3aa: CASSLGGAPDGAYGYTF

d_gene: TRBD2
abundance: -
v_gene: TRBV5-1
j_gene: TRBJ2-1
CDR3nt: TGCGCCAGCAGCTCGGGACTAGCGGGGGGCAATGAGCAGTTCTTC
CDR3aa: CASSSGLAGGNEQFF

d_gene: -
abundance: once
v_gene: TRBV12-3/TRBV12-4
j_gene: TRBJ1-1
CDR3nt: TGTGCCAGCAGGAGGGCCTGGAACACTGAAGCTTTCTTT
CDR3aa: CASRRAWNTEAFF

d_gene: TRBD2
abundance: -
v_gene: TRBV12-3/TRBV12-4
j_gene: TRBJ2-7
CDR3nt: TGTGCCAGCAGTTTTGGGACTAGCGGGGAGCAGTACTTC
CDR3aa: CASSFGTSGEQYF

d_gene: -
abundance: -
v_gene: TRBV7-3
j_gene: TRBJ2-2
CDR3nt: TGTGCCAGCAGCAACAGGGAGAGAACGGGGACCGGGGAGCTGTTTTTT
CDR3aa: CASSNRERTGTGELFF